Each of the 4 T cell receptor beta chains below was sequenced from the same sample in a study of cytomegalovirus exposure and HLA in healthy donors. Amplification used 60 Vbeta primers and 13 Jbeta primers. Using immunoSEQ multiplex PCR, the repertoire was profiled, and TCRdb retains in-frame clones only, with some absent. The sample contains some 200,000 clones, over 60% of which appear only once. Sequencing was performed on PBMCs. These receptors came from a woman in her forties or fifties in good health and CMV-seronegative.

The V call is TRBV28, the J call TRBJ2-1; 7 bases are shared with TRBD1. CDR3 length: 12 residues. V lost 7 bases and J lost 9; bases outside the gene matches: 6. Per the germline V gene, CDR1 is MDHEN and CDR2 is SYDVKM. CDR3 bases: TGTGCCAGCAATACAGGGGTGGGTGAGCAGTTCTTC. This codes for CASNTGVGEQFF.

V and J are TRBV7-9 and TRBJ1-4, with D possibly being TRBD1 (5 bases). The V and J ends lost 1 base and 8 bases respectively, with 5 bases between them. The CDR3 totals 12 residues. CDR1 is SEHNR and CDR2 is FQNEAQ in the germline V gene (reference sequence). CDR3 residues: CASSLGGEKLFF. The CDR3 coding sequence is TGTGCCAGCAGCTTAGGGGGCGAAAAACTGTTTTTT.

The CDR3 loop is CASSRSSGNTIYF. CDR3 DNA: TGTGCCAGCAGTCGGTCGTCTGGAAACACCATATATTTT. This chain connects TRBV25-1 to TRBJ1-3; D gene ambiguous. Germline CDR1 reads MGHDK; CDR2 reads SYGVNS. The CDR3 spans 13 residues. V lost 5 bases, J lost 1 base, and 6 bases lay in between.

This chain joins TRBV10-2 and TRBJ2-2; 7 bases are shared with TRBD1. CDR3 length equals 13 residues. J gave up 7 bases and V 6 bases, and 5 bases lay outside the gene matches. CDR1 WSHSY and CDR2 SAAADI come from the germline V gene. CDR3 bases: TGCGCCAGCAGAGAGACAGGGATCGGGGAGCTGTTTTTT. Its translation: CASRETGIGELFF.